The source of this T cell receptor (beta chain) is a study of blood T cell repertoires in COVID-19. V gave up 1 base and J gave up 1 base, with 13 bases separating them. Per the germline V gene, CDR1 is SGHTS and CDR2 is YDEGEE. There are 16 residues in the CDR3. This table comes from immunoSEQ multiplex PCR, and its TCRdb copy is limited to in-frame clones, with some not included. The repertoire holds roughly 120,000 clones, with 90% as singletons. V usage is TRBV5-8 and J usage is TRBJ2-3, with D possibly TRBD2 on 5 matching bases. Sequencing used peripheral blood. The receptor was isolated from a man aged 55 to 70 with COVID-19, enrolled during active disease. CDR3 loop: CASSLHGESGTDTQYF. CDR3 nucleotide sequence: TGTGCCAGCAGCTTGCACGGGGAAAGTGGCACAGATACGCAGTATTTT. Full variable domain (missing parts from reference TRBV5-8 and TRBJ2-3): EAGVTQSPTHLIKTRGQQATLRCSPISGHTSVYWYQQALGLGLQFLLWYDEGEERNRGNFPPRFSGRQFPNYSSELNVNALELEDSALYLCASSLHGESGTDTQYFGPGTRLTVL.